The clone carrying this TCR beta chain was detected a few times. Its cognate antigen is unknown. This sample is drawn from a study of T-cell reconstitution after alpha-beta-depleted transplantation in children. Study-level points and caveats: From newly produced T cells came most of the T-cell counts and diversity one year after transplant.

Preparation of the TCRbeta library was carried out with unique molecular identifiers. TCRdb ran MiXCR on the PCR reads and lists one entry per CDR3 protein. The sample carries some 550,000 distinct CDR3 sequences, 23% recorded once. Germline lookup yields CDR1 MNHNS and CDR2 SASEGT. V lost 6 bases, J lost 5 bases, and 5 bases stayed unmatched. This CDR3 comprises 15 residues. The material sequenced was PBMCs, mostly from graft donor cells, taken 360 days after TCRalphabeta/CD19-depleted stem cell transplant. This chain connects TRBV6-1 to TRBJ2-3; TRBD2 agrees at 13 bases. The clonotype comes from a boy less than two years old who had a stem cell transplant for acute myeloid leukemia, so the T cells may come from the graft donor. The CDR3 bases are TGTGCCAGCAGAGAATGGACTAGCGGGAGAGATACGCAGTATTTT. This sequence encodes CASREWTSGRDTQYF.